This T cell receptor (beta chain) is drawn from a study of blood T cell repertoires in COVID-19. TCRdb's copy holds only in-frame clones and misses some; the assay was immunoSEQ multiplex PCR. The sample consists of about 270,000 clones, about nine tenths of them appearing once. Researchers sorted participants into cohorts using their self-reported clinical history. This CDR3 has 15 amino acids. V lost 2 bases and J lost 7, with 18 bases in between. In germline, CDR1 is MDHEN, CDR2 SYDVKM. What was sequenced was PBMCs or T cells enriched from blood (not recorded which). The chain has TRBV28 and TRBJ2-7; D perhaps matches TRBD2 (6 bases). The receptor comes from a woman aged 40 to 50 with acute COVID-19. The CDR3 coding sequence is TGTGCCAGCAGTTTACCCGGGGGTCGGGCAAGAGAGCAGTACGTC. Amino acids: CASSLPGGRAREQYV.